The text below deals with one TCR beta chain. What it binds is not known. This sample was taken from a study of T cell repertoires in cytomegalovirus infection. One entry per CDR3 protein, called by TCRdb with MiXCR from the reads. The sample records 230,000 or so distinct CDR3 sequences, 35% to 40% being singletons. The CDR3 is 15 residues long. CDR1 MDHEN and CDR2 SYDVKM come from the germline V gene. V was clipped by 4 bases and J by 6 bases; unmatched bases: 10. This chain uses TRBV28 with TRBJ2-7, with 9 bases aligning to TRBD2. The receptor comes from a human donor in good health (CMV status not recorded). Some clones in this sample may be carry-over from other donors' samples. Material: CD8+ T cells from cultured PBMCs, obtained from culture after CMV antigen stimulation. CDR3 DNA: TGTGCCAGCAGTTCCGTGCGGGAGGGCCCCCTCGAGCAGTACTTC. It translates to CASSSVREGPLEQYF.